These 27 T cell receptor beta chains originate from one sample sequenced in a study of T cells in tuberculosis. The method was immunoSEQ multiplex PCR; TCRdb's version includes in-frame clones alone and lacks a portion of them. This sample has tens of thousands of clones, with 92% found just once. Time point here: new active TB diagnosis, blood taken before or within 7 days of starting treatment. Sample: PBMCs, taken at tuberculosis diagnosis. The source of these receptors is an adult with tuberculosis.

V usage is TRBV4-3 and J usage is TRBJ2-2; 9 nucleotides align to TRBD2. The germline V gene encodes CDR1 LGHNA and CDR2 YSLEER. The CDR3 covers 16 residues. The J segment lost 6 bases and the V segment lost 0 bases, leaving 5 bases of the junction unmatched. The CDR3 DNA is TGCGCCAGCAGCCAAGACTGGCGGGGGGGAGCCGGGGAGCTGTTTTTT. Residues: CASSQDWRGGAGELFF.

This clone has a single count. This chain links TRBV30 with TRBJ1-1; no definite D call. V shed 3 bases and J shed 5 bases, with 13 bases lying between them. The CDR3 is 13 amino acids. CDR1 and CDR2 (germline): GTSNPN, SVGIG (reference sequence). In DNA, the CDR3 is TGTGCCTGGAGGTGGGGTACGGGGACTGAAGCTTTCTTT. Translating gives CAWRWGTGTEAFF.

The chain has TRBV30 and TRBJ1-5, with no clear D. The CDR3 totals 13 residues. CDR1 GTSNPN and CDR2 SVGIG come from the germline V gene (reference sequence). V lost 4 bases and J 2 bases, leaving 9 bases between the germline ends. Here the CDR3 reads CAWTSGGNQPQHF. CDR3 bases: TGTGCCTGGACCAGCGGCGGCAATCAGCCCCAGCATTTT.

The chain combines TRBV12-2 with TRBJ1-5. TRBV12-2 is marked as a pseudogene. The CDR3 has 18 amino acids. Here the CDR3 reads CASRFIGGEGDLNQPQHF. The CDR3 nucleotides read TGTGCAAGTCGCTTTATTGGAGGGGAGGGGGACCTCAATCAGCCCCAGCATTTT.

This chain links TRBV6-5 with TRBJ1-2, with D possibly TRBD1 on 6 matching bases. In germline, CDR1 is MNHEY, CDR2 SVGAGI. This CDR3 region has 15 residues. V lost 0 bases and J 3 bases, leaving 11 bases between the germline ends. The CDR3 region is CASSYSGGADYGYTF. Here the CDR3 DNA reads TGTGCCAGCAGTTACTCTGGGGGCGCCGACTATGGCTACACCTTC.

The V gene is TRBV9, the J gene TRBJ2-7; a weak D match, TRBD2 (6 bases). This CDR3 is built from 13 residues. Germline-derived CDR1 and CDR2 are SGDLS and YYNGEE. The V gene lost 4 bases and the J gene lost 5 bases, with 13 bases spanning the gap. CDR3 bases: TGTGCCAGCAGCAAGAGACTAGTCGACGAGCAGTACTTC. This codes for CASSKRLVDEQYF. The full variable domain, its missing parts supplied by reference TRBV9 and TRBJ2-7, is DSGVTQTPKHLITATGQRVTLRCSPRSGDLSVYWYQQSLDQGLQFLIQYYNGEERAKGNILERFSAQQFPDLHSELNLSSLELGDSALYFCASSKRLVDEQYFGPGTRLTVT.

The chain recombines TRBV28 with TRBJ1-4; no clear D. The germline V gene encodes CDR1 MDHEN and CDR2 SYDVKM. Deletions cut 5 bases from V and 7 bases from J, with 17 bases between. The CDR3 contains 15 residues. CDR3 loop: CASSRVAARIEKLFF. The CDR3, as DNA: TGTGCCAGCAGTCGGGTGGCAGCGCGGATTGAAAAACTGTTTTTT.

The chain links TRBV4-3 to TRBJ2-1; weak D call: TRBD1 (5 bases). The germline V and J ends were trimmed by 3 bases and 4 bases, with 7 bases remaining between them. This CDR3 contains 13 residues. CDR1 and CDR2 from the germline V gene are LGHNA and YSLEER. CDR3 sequence: CASSHREYNEQFF. CDR3 sequence (DNA): TGCGCCAGCAGCCACAGGGAATACAATGAGCAGTTCTTC.

The rearrangement links TRBV2 to TRBJ2-3, with 12 bases identical to TRBD2. The CDR3 has 14 amino acids. The trim removed 7 bases at V and 1 base at J, leaving 0 bases unmatched. Germline CDR1 and CDR2: SNHLY and FYNNEI. This CDR3 is CASTSGGGTDTQYF. The CDR3 bases are TGTGCCAGCACTAGCGGGGGGGGCACAGATACGCAGTATTTT.

This clone was picked up one time. The CDR3 sequence: CASSLLAGPYNEQFF. DNA of the CDR3: TGTGCCAGCAGTTTACTAGCGGGACCGTACAATGAGCAGTTCTTC. The chain employs TRBV6-5 and TRBJ2-1; 10 positions agree with TRBD2. The V gene end was trimmed by 4 bases and the J gene end by 4 bases; junction bases not matched to a gene: 4. Germline V lookup: CDR1 MNHEY, CDR2 SVGAGI. The CDR3 extends over 15 amino acids.

This rearrangement joins TRBV5-3 to TRBJ2-7; 7 nucleotides match TRBD1. TRBV5-3 falls under the ORF class, with uncertain function. The junction had 9 bases not matched to a gene; V was cut back by 2 bases and J by 4 bases. The CDR3 totals 15 residues. The CDR3 DNA follows: TGTGCCAGAAGCTTACTGGGACAGTTGATTTACGAGCAGTACTTC. Translating gives CARSLLGQLIYEQYF.

V is TRBV15 and J is TRBJ2-7, with D possibly being TRBD2 (6 bases). CDR1 LNHNV and CDR2 YYDKDF come from the germline V gene (reference sequence). V was shortened by 0 bases and J by 0 bases, with 12 bases between the two germline ends. The CDR3 runs 16 residues. The CDR3 sequence is CATSREGLSSSYEQYF. The DNA for the CDR3 is TGTGCCACCAGCAGAGAGGGACTTTCGAGCTCCTACGAGCAGTACTTC. The variable domain in full, with the rest retrieved from reference TRBV15 and TRBJ2-7, is DAMVIQNPRYQVTQFGKPVTLSCSQTLNHNVMYWYQQKSSQAPKLLFHYYDKDFNNEADTPDNFQSRRPNTSFCFLDIRSPGLGDTAMYLCATSREGLSSSYEQYFGPGTRLTVT.

The V gene is TRBV11-2, the J gene TRBJ2-5; 11 positions agree with TRBD2. Germline loops: CDR1 SGHAT, CDR2 FQNNGV. The CDR3 is 16 residues long. Trimming took 1 base from V and 2 from J; bases not matched to a gene: 3. In DNA form, the CDR3 reads TGTGCCAGCAGCTTAGGGGTAGCGGGGGGGCAAGAGACCCAGTACTTC. As protein: CASSLGVAGGQETQYF.

The count of this clone is one. The chain recombines TRBV12-5 with TRBJ2-2, with TRBD2 matching over 10 bases. Losses at the gene ends were 7 bases for V and 5 bases for J; bases not matched to a gene: 16. CDR1 LGHNT and CDR2 FRNRAP come from the germline V gene. This CDR3 comprises 18 residues. The CDR3 DNA reads as TGTGCTAGTGTTAACGGTCCGCTAGCGGGAGTGGGGACCGGGGAGCTGTTTTTT. It specifies CASVNGPLAGVGTGELFF. The variable domain in full, with the rest retrieved from reference TRBV12-5 and TRBJ2-2, is DARVTQTPRHKVTEMGQEVTMRCQPILGHNTVFWYRQTMMQGLELLAYFRNRAPLDDSGMPKDRFSAEMPDATLATLKIQPSEPRDSAVYFCASVNGPLAGVGTGELFFGEGSRLTVL.

The gene calls are TRBV7-2 and TRBJ2-7; 14 positions match TRBD2. V lost 5 bases and J lost 4; bases outside the gene matches: 7. This CDR3 has 16 amino acids. Germline V gene sequence: CDR1 SGHTA, CDR2 FQGNSA. The DNA for the CDR3 is TGTGCCAGCAGCCTCCGGACTAGCGGGGGGTCTTACGAGCAGTACTTC. Its protein is CASSLRTSGGSYEQYF.

The gene calls are TRBV7-6 and TRBJ2-5; TRBD2 aligns across 9 bases. The CDR3 has 14 amino acids. V trimming: 5 bases; J trimming: 4 bases; junction bases outside the gene matches: 5. Per germline, CDR1 SGHVS and CDR2 FNYEAQ. CDR3 coding DNA: TGTGCCAGCAGCCCCTTAGCGGGAGTAGAGACCCAGTACTTC. As protein: CASSPLAGVETQYF.

In its sample, this clone was seen once. The chain has TRBV27 and TRBJ1-1; D is uncertain. V dropped 5 bases and J dropped 1 base, with 5 bases sitting between them. This CDR3 is built from 12 residues. Germline V gene lookup returns CDR1 MNHEY and CDR2 SMNVEV (reference sequence). The CDR3 region has the DNA TGTGCCAGCAGTCCGGGGAACACTGAAGCTTTCTTT. Its protein product is CASSPGNTEAFF.

The chain is built from TRBV30 and TRBJ1-1; D is unclear. The length of the CDR3 is 13 residues. Germline loops: CDR1 GTSNPN, CDR2 SVGIG (reference sequence). Trimming left V 0 bases short and J 3 bases short, with 8 bases between. The CDR3 sequence is CAWSVEGHTEAFF. In DNA form, the CDR3 reads TGTGCCTGGAGTGTGGAGGGCCACACTGAAGCTTTCTTT.

The DNA for the CDR3 is TGTGCCAGTAGTATGACGGGAGGGCCTTACAATGAGCAGTTCTTC. Its protein product is CASSMTGGPYNEQFF. The gene calls are TRBV19 and TRBJ2-1, with 8 bases aligning to TRBD2. Losses at the gene ends were 3 bases for V and 4 bases for J; bases not matched to a gene: 5. The V gene's germline CDR1 is LNHDA and CDR2 SQIVND (reference sequence). CDR3 length: 15 amino acids.

The genes are TRBV2 and TRBJ2-7; possibly TRBD2 for D (6 bases). Germline V gene data show CDR1 as SNHLY and CDR2 as FYNNEI. The CDR3 spans 15 residues. Trimming took 6 bases from V and 5 from J, leaving 20 bases between them. CDR3 sequence (DNA): TGTGCCAGCAGGGAGGGACTCTCACTCCCCCACGAGCAGTACTTC. As protein: CASREGLSLPHEQYF.

The chain joins TRBV11-2 to TRBJ2-7, with 9 bases aligning to TRBD1. This CDR3 region has 17 residues. Germline-derived CDR1 and CDR2 are SGHAT and FQNNGV. V lost 0 bases, J lost 0 bases, and 6 bases stayed unmatched. CDR3 loop: CASSLEFGTGSSYEQYF. As DNA, the CDR3 is TGTGCCAGCAGCTTAGAGTTCGGGACAGGGAGCTCCTACGAGCAGTACTTC.

The CDR3 protein is CASSVYRTGSNEQYF. The DNA of the CDR3 is TGTGCCAGCAGTGTTTACAGGACAGGGTCTAACGAGCAGTACTTC. The V gene is TRBV6-1, the J gene TRBJ2-7; 8 nucleotides line up with TRBD1. The V gene's germline CDR1 is MNHNS and CDR2 SASEGT. Trimming cost V 4 bases and J 5 bases; bases outside gene matches: 10. This CDR3 spans 15 amino acids.

J is TRBJ1-1 and V is TRBV11-1; TRBD1 is a possible D gene (6 bases). Germline CDR1 reads SGHAT; CDR2 reads FQDESV (reference sequence). Trimming pared 2 bases from V and 3 bases from J, leaving 7 bases between. The CDR3 is 13 residues long. The CDR3 DNA reads as TGTGCCAGCAGCTTAACAGGGTACACTGAAGCTTTCTTT. Protein: CASSLTGYTEAFF. The complete variable domain, with remaining parts taken from reference TRBV11-1 and TRBJ1-1, reads EAEVAQSPRYKITEKSQAVAFWCDPISGHATLYWYRQILGQGPELLVQFQDESVVDDSQLPKDRFSAERLKGVDSTLKIQPAELGDSAMYLCASSLTGYTEAFFGQGTRLTVV.

The chain uses TRBV11-2 and TRBJ1-3; D call uncertain. The CDR3 loop spans 13 amino acids. Trimming took 3 bases from V and 4 from J, leaving 7 bases between them. The germline V gene encodes CDR1 SGHAT and CDR2 FQNNGV. CDR3 residues: CASSLAGGNTIYF. CDR3 DNA sequence: TGTGCCAGCAGCTTGGCGGGGGGAAACACCATATATTTT.

This clone was picked up one time. The gene calls are TRBV6-6 and TRBJ2-3; 7 bases map to TRBD1. The germline CDR1 and CDR2 sequences are MNHNY and SVGAGI (reference sequence). The CDR3 contains 15 residues. V dropped 6 bases and J dropped 6; count of bases not matched to a gene: 12. CDR3 residues: CASRSTGNSGDTQYF. The CDR3 nucleotides are TGTGCCAGCAGGTCGACAGGGAACTCGGGGGATACGCAGTATTTT.

The chain links TRBV21-1 to TRBJ2-1; the D call in the table, TRBD2, was not verified against the DNA. TRBV21-1 is labeled a pseudogene. The CDR3 consists of 17 residues. As DNA, the CDR3 is TGTGCCAGCAGCAAAGCGCTTGGCGGGCTAGCGGGCAATGAGCAGTTCTTC. Its protein product is CASSKALGGLAGNEQFF.

The J gene is TRBJ2-1, the V gene TRBV11-2; 9 positions agree with TRBD2. Germline V lookup: CDR1 SGHAT, CDR2 FQNNGV. CDR3 size: 17 residues. The V and J ends lost 1 base and 7 bases, in that order; junction bases with no gene match: 11. In DNA form, the CDR3 reads TGTGCCAGCAGCTTAGGTTCAAGCGGGGGGCCCAGAAATGAGCAGTTCTTC. It specifies CASSLGSSGGPRNEQFF.